This T cell receptor beta chain was sequenced for a study of molecular identifiers for immune sequencing clone quantification. Study at large: Replicate experiments divided RNA from approximately 22,000 or 94,000 naive CD8 cells into five parts and sequenced four.

TCRdb independently ran MiXCR on the PCR reads; one entry per CDR3 protein. The sample lists some 580,000 distinct CDR3 sequences, approximately 24% occurring once. The CDR3 consists of 14 residues. Per the germline V gene, CDR1 is MNHEY and CDR2 is SVGEGT. The V end was cut by 2 bases, the J end by 3 bases, with 10 bases between. What was sequenced was naive CD8+ T cells from blood, with Jurkat cell RNA spiked in. The sample's subset: FACS-sorted CD8+CD4-CCR7+CD45RA+ naive T cells. The TCR was taken from a human donor in good health. Some libraries in this study had Jurkat cell RNA spiked in. This rearrangement joins TRBV6-2 or TRBV6-3 to TRBJ1-1; D possibly corresponds to TRBD1 (5 bases). CDR3 DNA: TGTGCCAGCAGTTACGTTGGCAGGGACACTGAAGCTTTCTTT. This codes for CASSYVGRDTEAFF.